The rows below give T cell receptor beta chains drawn from one sample of a study of blood T cell repertoires in COVID-19. Clones were read by immunoSEQ multiplex PCR, and TCRdb kept only the in-frame ones, dropping some. The table shows 200,000 to 300,000 clones, with 75% to 90% occurring only once. The sequenced sample was peripheral blood. The receptors were gathered from a man aged 25-45 years with active or convalescent COVID-19. CDR3s include the opening cysteine and the closing phenylalanine or tryptophan. D genes are given only for firm matches. A clone size is listed for some rows: how often the clone was seen (once, few, many), or a class if it is expanded.

>-|TRBV11-2|16|-|TRBJ2-1
CASSLAGVSSYNEQFF
TGTGCCAGCAGCTTGGCTGGAGTCAGCTCCTACAATGAGCAGTTCTTC
>-|TRBV19|15|TRBD1|TRBJ1-6
CASRLPGQGNSPLHF
TGTGCCAGTAGACTTCCGGGACAGGGGAATTCACCCCTCCACTTT
>-|TRBV5-1|13|-|TRBJ1-1
CASSLDTYTEAFF
TGCGCCAGCAGCCTGGACACCTACACTGAAGCTTTCTTT
>-|TRBV30|13|-|TRBJ1-6
CAWKLQVNSPLHF
TGTGCCTGGAAGCTGCAGGTTAATTCACCCCTCCACTTT
>-|TRBV11-2|12|-|TRBJ1-5
CAVDEGTQPQHF
TGTGCCGTCGATGAGGGAACTCAGCCCCAGCATTTT
>-|TRBV2|14|-|TRBJ2-3
CASRDSFSTDTQYF
TGTGCCAGCAGGGACAGCTTTAGCACAGATACGCAGTATTTT
>-|TRBV9|14|-|TRBJ1-2
CASSVAVTSYGYTF
TGTGCCAGCAGCGTAGCAGTGACTTCCTATGGCTACACCTTC
>-|TRBV3-1/TRBV3-2|14|TRBD1|TRBJ1-3
CASSSQGAGNTIYF
TGTGCCAGCAGCTCGCAGGGGGCTGGAAACACCATATATTTT
>-|TRBV4-1|16|-|TRBJ2-7
CASSQGAPGLPYEQYF
TGCGCCAGCAGCCAAGGGGCCCCGGGACTCCCCTACGAGCAGTACTTC
>few|TRBV5-6|11|-|TRBJ1-1
CASSLGGEAFF
TGTGCCAGCAGCTTGGGCGGTGAAGCTTTCTTT
>-|TRBV7-2|13|-|TRBJ2-3
CASSLKSGDTQYF
TGTGCCAGCAGCCTAAAGAGTGGAGATACGCAGTATTTT
>-|TRBV27|17|TRBD1|TRBJ2-3
CASNSILPDRGTDTQYF
TGTGCCAGCAACTCGATCCTACCGGACAGGGGCACAGATACGCAGTATTTT
>-|TRBV3-1/TRBV3-2|13|TRBD1|TRBJ1-4
CASSRGGTGPLFF
TGTGCCAGCAGCCGCGGGGGGACAGGGCCGCTGTTTTTT
>-|TRBV7-2|13|-|TRBJ1-2
CASNAPGVGGYTF
TGTGCCAGCAACGCTCCGGGGGTGGGAGGCTACACCTTC
>-|TRBV5-1|16|-|TRBJ1-1
CASSPVRRQENTEAFF
TGCGCCAGCAGCCCCGTCCGGCGTCAGGAGAACACTGAAGCTTTCTTT
>once|TRBV2|11|-|TRBJ2-7
CASEQYYEQYF
TGTGCCAGCGAACAGTACTACGAGCAGTACTTC
>-|TRBV27|17|-|TRBJ1-2
CASSWAGGAHTSYGYTF
TGTGCCAGCAGTTGGGCCGGGGGGGCTCACACGTCCTATGGCTACACCTTC
>once|TRBV6-5|16|-|TRBJ1-1
CASSYRQYMGNTEAFF
TGTGCCAGCAGTTACCGACAGTACATGGGGAACACTGAAGCTTTCTTT
>once|TRBV11-2|14|-|TRBJ2-5
CASSPRGTQETQYF
TGTGCCAGCAGCCCTCGGGGGACCCAAGAGACCCAGTACTTC
>-|TRBV15|15|-|TRBJ1-3
CATSRDHFSGNTIYF
TGTGCCACCAGCAGAGACCATTTCTCTGGAAACACCATATATTTT
>-|TRBV7-8|16|TRBD1|TRBJ1-6
CASSLVVGTVRPYLHF
TGTGCCAGCAGCTTGGTCGTGGGGACAGTCCGGCCGTACCTCCACTTT
>-|TRBV27|18|TRBD2|TRBJ2-3
CASSLSSSGGPGADTQYF
TGTGCCAGCAGTTTATCTTCGTCGGGGGGGCCGGGCGCAGATACGCAGTATTTT
>few|TRBV19|16|TRBD1|TRBJ2-3
CASQKGDSPYTDTQYF
TGTGCCAGTCAAAAGGGGGACAGCCCGTACACAGATACGCAGTATTTT
>-|TRBV21-1|16|-|TRBJ2-1
CASSKKSGRSYNEQFF
TGTGCCAGCAGCAAAAAGAGTGGGAGGTCCTACAATGAGCAGTTCTTC
>-|TRBV7-9|15|-|TRBJ1-4
CASSRNTATNEKLFF
TGTGCCAGCAGCCGTAATACTGCAACTAATGAAAAACTGTTTTTT
>-|TRBV4-1|16|-|TRBJ2-1
CASSQETAGQGGGQFF
TGCGCCAGCAGCCAAGAAACAGCGGGACAAGGCGGTGGGCAGTTCTTC
>-|TRBV19|14|-|TRBJ1-4
CASRIQSGFEKLFF
TGTGCCAGTAGAATACAGTCCGGGTTTGAAAAACTGTTTTTT
>-|TRBV6-8|18|-|TRBJ1-2
CASSYSRGGATNNYGYTF
TGTGCCAGCAGTTACTCGAGAGGGGGGGCCACAAATAACTATGGCTACACCTTC
>once|TRBV10-3|18|TRBD2|TRBJ2-1
CAISKTSGGEIEPNEQFF
TGTGCCATCAGTAAGACTAGCGGGGGGGAAATAGAACCCAATGAGCAGTTCTTC
>-|TRBV5-1|14|TRBD1|TRBJ1-1
CASSLQGADTEAFF
TGCGCCAGCAGCTTGCAGGGGGCCGACACTGAAGCTTTCTTT
>-|TRBV5-1|14|-|TRBJ1-1
CASSLAGENTEAFF
TGCGCCAGCAGCTTGGCGGGGGAGAACACTGAAGCTTTCTTT
>-|TRBV3-1/TRBV3-2|14|-|TRBJ1-6
CASSQKGTSSPLHF
TGTGCCAGCAGCCAGAAAGGGACATCATCACCCCTCCACTTT
>-|TRBV4-1|15|-|TRBJ2-1
CASSFLSSSYNEQFF
TGCGCCAGCAGCTTTCTGTCGAGCTCCTACAATGAGCAGTTCTTC
>-|TRBV7-9|16|-|TRBJ2-1
CASSLSMITGSGEQFF
TGTGCCAGCAGCTTAAGTATGATTACAGGATCTGGTGAGCAGTTCTTC
>-|TRBV5-6|12|-|TRBJ2-4
CASSLQGNIQYF
TGTGCCAGCAGCTTACAGGGAAACATTCAGTACTTC
>-|TRBV6-5|13|-|TRBJ1-1
CASSKTEIAEAFF
TGTGCCAGCAGCAAGACAGAAATTGCTGAAGCTTTCTTT
>-|TRBV20-1|11|-|TRBJ2-5
CSASGQETQYF
TGCAGTGCTAGCGGCCAAGAGACCCAGTACTTC
>once|TRBV24-1|14|-|TRBJ1-2
CATPLMGESYGYTF
TGTGCCACCCCACTCATGGGCGAATCCTATGGCTACACCTTC
>-|TRBV2|17|TRBD1|TRBJ1-5
CASSKIRGDRVGQPQHF
TGTGCCAGCAGTAAAATCAGGGGGGACAGGGTAGGTCAGCCCCAGCATTTT
>-|TRBV5-4|12|-|TRBJ2-2
CASSFISGELFF
TGTGCCAGCAGCTTTATATCCGGGGAGCTGTTTTTT
>-|TRBV6-4|14|TRBD1|TRBJ2-7
CASSRDRNSYEQYF
TGTGCCAGCAGTCGGGACAGGAACTCCTACGAGCAGTACTTC
>-|TRBV20-1|15|-|TRBJ2-1
CSASAFGGSYNEQFF
TGCAGTGCTAGTGCCTTCGGGGGATCCTACAATGAGCAGTTCTTC
>-|TRBV4-1|19|TRBD2|TRBJ2-3
CASSQDGPPGLASPDTQYF
TGCGCCAGCAGCCAAGATGGACCTCCGGGACTAGCGAGCCCAGATACGCAGTATTTT
>-|TRBV4-2|17|TRBD2|TRBJ2-5
CASSQDPRGGAIETQYF
TGTGCCAGCAGCCAAGATCCTCGCGGGGGGGCCATAGAGACCCAGTACTTC
>-|TRBV12-3/TRBV12-4|12|TRBD1|TRBJ1-5
CASRTGAQPQHF
TGTGCCTCGAGGACAGGGGCCCAGCCCCAGCATTTT
>few|TRBV18|14|-|TRBJ2-2
CASSKGVDTGELFF
TGTGCCAGCTCAAAGGGGGTCGACACCGGGGAGCTGTTTTTT
>-|TRBV7-6|15|TRBD1|TRBJ2-2
CASSLGGTGARELFF
TGTGCCAGCAGCTTAGGGGGGACAGGGGCCAGGGAGCTGTTTTTT
>-|TRBV24-1|13|TRBD1|TRBJ1-2
CATSEAGGSGYTF
TGTGCCACCAGTGAAGCAGGGGGGTCCGGCTACACCTTC
>-|TRBV30|14|TRBD1|TRBJ1-4
CAWSTTGSDEKLFF
TGTGCCTGGAGTACGACAGGGAGTGATGAAAAACTGTTTTTT
>-|TRBV6-5|13|-|TRBJ1-4
CASQQVANEKLFF
TGTGCCAGCCAACAGGTGGCTAATGAAAAACTGTTTTTT
>-|TRBV3-1/TRBV3-2|16|TRBD2|TRBJ2-7
CASSKSGGASSGEQYF
TGTGCCAGCAGCAAAAGCGGGGGGGCCTCTTCTGGCGAGCAGTACTTC
>-|TRBV7-8|15|TRBD1|TRBJ2-4
CASSLGTGGRNIQYF
TGTGCCAGCAGCTTGGGGACAGGGGGCAGGAACATTCAGTACTTC
>-|TRBV9|15|-|TRBJ2-7
CASRYVGGASYEQYF
TGTGCCAGCAGGTACGTTGGCGGGGCCTCCTACGAGCAGTACTTC